The clone carrying this T cell receptor beta chain was counted between two and nine times. This entry comes from a study of blood T cells in healthy people across ages. The CDR3 extends over 13 amino acids. Germline V gene lookup returns CDR1 SGHTA and CDR2 FQGNSA. A second PCR, run for about 6 to 12 cycles, used a sample-barcoded 5' primer plus a J-beta primer mix. TCRdb passed the 5' RACE reads through MiXCR, listing each CDR3 protein once. The table includes 950,000 to 1,200,000 distinct CDR3 sequences, roughly two fifths detected once. This sequence originates from a man younger than 35 in good health. The genes are TRBV7-2 and TRBJ2-5, with 8 nucleotides matching TRBD1. TRBJ2-7 matches the DNA end more closely, so the J call is doubtful. Sequenced sample: blood. CDR3 nucleotide sequence: TGTGCCAGCAGGACAGGGGTCTTCTACGAGCAGTACTTC. It codes for CASRTGVFYEQYF.